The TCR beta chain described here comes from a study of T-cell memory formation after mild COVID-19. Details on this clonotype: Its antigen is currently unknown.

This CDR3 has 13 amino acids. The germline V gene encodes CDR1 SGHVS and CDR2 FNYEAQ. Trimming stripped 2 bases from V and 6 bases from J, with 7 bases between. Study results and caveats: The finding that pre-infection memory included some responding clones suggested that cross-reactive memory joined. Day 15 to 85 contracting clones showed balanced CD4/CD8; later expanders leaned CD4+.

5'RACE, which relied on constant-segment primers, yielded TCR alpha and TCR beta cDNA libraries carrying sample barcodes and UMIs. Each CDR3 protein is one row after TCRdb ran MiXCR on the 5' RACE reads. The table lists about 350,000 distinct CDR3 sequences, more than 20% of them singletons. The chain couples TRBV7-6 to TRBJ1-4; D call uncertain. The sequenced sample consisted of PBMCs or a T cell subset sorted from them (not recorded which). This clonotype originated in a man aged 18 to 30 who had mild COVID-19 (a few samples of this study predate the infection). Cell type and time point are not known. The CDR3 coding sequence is TGTGCCAGCAGCTTACGGCGGTATGAAAAACTGTTTTTT. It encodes CASSLRRYEKLFF.